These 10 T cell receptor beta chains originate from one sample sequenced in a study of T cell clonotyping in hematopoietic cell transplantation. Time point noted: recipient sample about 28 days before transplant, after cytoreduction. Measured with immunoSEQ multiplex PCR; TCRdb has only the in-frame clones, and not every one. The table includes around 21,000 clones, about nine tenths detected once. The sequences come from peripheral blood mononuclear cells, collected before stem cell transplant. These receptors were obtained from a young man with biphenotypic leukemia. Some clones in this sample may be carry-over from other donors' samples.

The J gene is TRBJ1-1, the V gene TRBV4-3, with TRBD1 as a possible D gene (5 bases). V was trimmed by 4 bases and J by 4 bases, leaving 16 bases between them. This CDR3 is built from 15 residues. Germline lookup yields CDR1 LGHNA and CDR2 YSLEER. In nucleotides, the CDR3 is TGCGCCAGCAGCCCCAGCGGGACCCTTGGCACTGAAGCTTTCTTT. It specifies CASSPSGTLGTEAFF.

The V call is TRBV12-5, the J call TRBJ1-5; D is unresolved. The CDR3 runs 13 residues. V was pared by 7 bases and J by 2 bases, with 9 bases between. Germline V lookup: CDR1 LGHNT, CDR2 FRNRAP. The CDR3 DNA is TGTGCTAGTGCAAAGGAGGGCAATCAGCCCCAGCATTTT. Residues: CASAKEGNQPQHF.

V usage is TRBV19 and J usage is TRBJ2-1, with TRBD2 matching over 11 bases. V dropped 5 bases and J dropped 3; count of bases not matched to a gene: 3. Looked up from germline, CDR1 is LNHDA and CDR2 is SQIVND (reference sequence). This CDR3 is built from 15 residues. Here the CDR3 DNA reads TGTGCCAGTAGTTTAGGGACTAGCGGCTACAATGAGCAGTTCTTC. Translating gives CASSLGTSGYNEQFF.

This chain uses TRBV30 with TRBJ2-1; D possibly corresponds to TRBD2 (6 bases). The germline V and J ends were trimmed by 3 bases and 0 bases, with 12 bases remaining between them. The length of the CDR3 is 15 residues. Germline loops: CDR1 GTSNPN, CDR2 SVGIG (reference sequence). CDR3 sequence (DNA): TGTGCCTGGAGGCGGGATTCCAGCTCCTACAATGAGCAGTTCTTC. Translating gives CAWRRDSSSYNEQFF.

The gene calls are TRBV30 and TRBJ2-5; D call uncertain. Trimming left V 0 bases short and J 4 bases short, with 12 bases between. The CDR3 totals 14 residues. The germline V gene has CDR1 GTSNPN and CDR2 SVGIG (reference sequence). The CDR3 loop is CAWSVNNPGETQYF. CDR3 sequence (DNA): TGTGCCTGGAGTGTAAACAATCCGGGAGAGACCCAGTACTTC.

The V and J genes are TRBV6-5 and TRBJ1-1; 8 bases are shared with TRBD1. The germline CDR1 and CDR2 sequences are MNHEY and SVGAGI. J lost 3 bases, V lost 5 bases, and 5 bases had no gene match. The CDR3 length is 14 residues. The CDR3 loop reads CASSAGGSYTEAFF. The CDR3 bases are TGTGCCAGCAGTGCAGGGGGCAGTTACACTGAAGCTTTCTTT.

As DNA, the CDR3 is TGTGCCAGCAGCCTGGGGGGGAATCCCGGGGAGCTGTTTTTT. Amino acids: CASSLGGNPGELFF. The chain recombines TRBV11-3 with TRBJ2-2, with 7 bases identical to TRBD2. The CDR3 is 14 residues long. V lost 5 bases to trimming and J lost 6 bases; unmatched junction nucleotides: 6. Germline V gene lookup returns CDR1 SGHNT and CDR2 YENEEA. Variable domain in full (rest from reference TRBV11-3 and TRBJ2-2): EAGVVQSPRYKIIEKKQPVAFWCNPISGHNTLYWYLQNLGQGPELLIRYENEEAVDDSQLPKDRFSAERLKGVDSTLKIQPAELGDSAVYLCASSLGGNPGELFFGEGSRLTVL.

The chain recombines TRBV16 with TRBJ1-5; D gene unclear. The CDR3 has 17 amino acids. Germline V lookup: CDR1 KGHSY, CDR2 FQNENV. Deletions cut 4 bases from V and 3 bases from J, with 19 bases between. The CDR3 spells CASSPAATGKNNQPQHF. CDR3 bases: TGTGCCAGCAGCCCCGCGGCAACTGGGAAAAACAATCAGCCCCAGCATTTT.

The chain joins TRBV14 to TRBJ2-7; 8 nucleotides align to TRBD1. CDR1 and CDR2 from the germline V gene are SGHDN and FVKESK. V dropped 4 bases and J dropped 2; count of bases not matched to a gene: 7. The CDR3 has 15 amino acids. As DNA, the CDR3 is TGTGCCAGCAGCCCGGACAGGGTGGTTACCTACGAGCAGTACTTC. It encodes CASSPDRVVTYEQYF.

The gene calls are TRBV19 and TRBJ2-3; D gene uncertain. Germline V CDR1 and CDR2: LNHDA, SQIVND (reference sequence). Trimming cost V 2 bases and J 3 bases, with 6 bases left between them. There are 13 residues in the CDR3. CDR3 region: CASSIIGTDTQYF. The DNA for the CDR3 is TGTGCCAGTAGTATAATTGGGACAGATACGCAGTATTTT.